The entry below describes one T cell receptor (beta chain). Its antigen is undetermined. The V gene lost 2 bases and the J gene lost 2 bases, with 10 bases spanning the gap. The CDR3 contains 15 residues. Germline values: CDR1 SEHNR, CDR2 FQNEAQ (reference sequence). The record originates from a study of CD4+ T cells in melanoma. Study-wide points: Neoantigen-specific CD4+ T cells in melanoma reportedly had diverse differentiation states.

Assay: immunoSEQ multiplex PCR; the TCRdb copy retains only in-frame clones and omits some. The sample records around 130,000 clones, about 90% being singletons. V gene TRBV7-9 combines with J gene TRBJ1-5; possible D gene TRBD1, 5 bases. This TCR derives from a human donor with melanoma. The CDR3, as DNA: TGTGCCAGCAGCTTAATTCAGGGCGGCAATCAGCCCCAGCATTTT. It is translated as CASSLIQGGNQPQHF.